This T cell receptor (beta chain) was identified during a study of blood T cell repertoires in COVID-19. TCRdb's table, derived via immunoSEQ multiplex PCR, lists solely in-frame clones and lacks some. The sample holds about 180,000 clones; more than 75% are singletons and the top ten take roughly 9.1%. Participants were aged about 18 to 100 years from around 26 US areas. Sequencing input: PBMCs or T cells enriched from blood (not recorded which). The origin of this receptor is a woman in her 30s who had recovered from COVID-19.

The chain's CDR3 is CASSMYGLYNEQFF. DNA for the CDR3: TGTGCCAGTAGTATGTATGGACTGTACAATGAGCAGTTCTTC. The chain has TRBV19 and TRBJ2-1; the D gene is possibly TRBD2 (5 bases). CDR1 and CDR2 (germline): LNHDA, SQIVND (reference sequence). Deletions cut 3 bases from V and 4 bases from J, with 10 bases between. The CDR3 runs to 14 residues. Filled out from reference TRBV19 and TRBJ2-1, the complete variable domain reads DGGITQSPKYLFRKEGQNVTLSCEQNLNHDAMYWYRQDPGQGLRLIYYSQIVNDFQKGDIAEGYSVSREKKESFPLTVTSAQKNPTAFYLCASSMYGLYNEQFFGPGTRLTVL.